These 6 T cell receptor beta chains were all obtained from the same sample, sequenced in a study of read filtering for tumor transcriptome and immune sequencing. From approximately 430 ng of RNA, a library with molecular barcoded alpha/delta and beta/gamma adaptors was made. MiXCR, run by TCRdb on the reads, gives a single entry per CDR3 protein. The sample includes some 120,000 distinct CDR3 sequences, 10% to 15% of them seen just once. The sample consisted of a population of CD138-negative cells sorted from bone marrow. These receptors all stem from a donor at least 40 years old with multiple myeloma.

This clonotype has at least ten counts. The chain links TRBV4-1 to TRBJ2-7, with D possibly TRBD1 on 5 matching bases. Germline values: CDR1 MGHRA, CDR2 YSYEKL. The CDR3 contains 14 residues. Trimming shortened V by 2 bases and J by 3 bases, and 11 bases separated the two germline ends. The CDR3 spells CASSQKGIVYEQYF. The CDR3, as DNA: TGCGCCAGCAGCCAAAAGGGGATAGTCTACGAGCAGTACTTC.

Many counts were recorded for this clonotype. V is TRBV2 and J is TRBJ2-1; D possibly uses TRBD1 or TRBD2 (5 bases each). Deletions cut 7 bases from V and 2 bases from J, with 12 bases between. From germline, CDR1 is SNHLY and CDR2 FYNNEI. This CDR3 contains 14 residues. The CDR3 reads CASTSRAPYNEQFF. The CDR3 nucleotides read TGTGCCAGCACTAGCAGGGCCCCCTACAATGAGCAGTTCTTC.

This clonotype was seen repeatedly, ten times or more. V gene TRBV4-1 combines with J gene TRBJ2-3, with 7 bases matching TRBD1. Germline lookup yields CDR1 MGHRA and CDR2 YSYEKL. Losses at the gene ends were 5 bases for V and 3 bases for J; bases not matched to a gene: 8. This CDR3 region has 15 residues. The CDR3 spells CASSEGDRVTDTQYF. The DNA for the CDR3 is TGCGCCAGCAGCGAGGGGGACAGAGTAACAGATACGCAGTATTTT.

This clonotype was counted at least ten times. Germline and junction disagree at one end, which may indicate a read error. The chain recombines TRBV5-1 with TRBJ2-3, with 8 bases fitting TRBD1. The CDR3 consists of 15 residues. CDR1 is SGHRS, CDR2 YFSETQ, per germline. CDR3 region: CASSLDRASTDTQYF. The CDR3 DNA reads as TGCGCCAGCAGTTTGGACAGGGCTAGCACAGATACGCAGTATTTT.

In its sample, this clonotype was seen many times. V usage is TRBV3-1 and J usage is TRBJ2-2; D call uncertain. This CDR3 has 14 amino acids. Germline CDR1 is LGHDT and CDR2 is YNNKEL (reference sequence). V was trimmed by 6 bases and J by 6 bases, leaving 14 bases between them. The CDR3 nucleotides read TGTGCCAGCAGAGCCCCGGGTCCGGCCGGGGAGCTGTTTTTT. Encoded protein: CASRAPGPAGELFF.

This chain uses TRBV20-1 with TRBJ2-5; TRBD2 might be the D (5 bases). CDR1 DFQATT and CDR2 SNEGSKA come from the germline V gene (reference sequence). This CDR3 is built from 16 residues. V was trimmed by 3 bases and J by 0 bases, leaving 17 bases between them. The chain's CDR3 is CSASNIPGEYQETQYF. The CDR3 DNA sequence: TGCAGTGCTAGTAATATACCCGGGGAGTACCAAGAGACCCAGTACTTC.